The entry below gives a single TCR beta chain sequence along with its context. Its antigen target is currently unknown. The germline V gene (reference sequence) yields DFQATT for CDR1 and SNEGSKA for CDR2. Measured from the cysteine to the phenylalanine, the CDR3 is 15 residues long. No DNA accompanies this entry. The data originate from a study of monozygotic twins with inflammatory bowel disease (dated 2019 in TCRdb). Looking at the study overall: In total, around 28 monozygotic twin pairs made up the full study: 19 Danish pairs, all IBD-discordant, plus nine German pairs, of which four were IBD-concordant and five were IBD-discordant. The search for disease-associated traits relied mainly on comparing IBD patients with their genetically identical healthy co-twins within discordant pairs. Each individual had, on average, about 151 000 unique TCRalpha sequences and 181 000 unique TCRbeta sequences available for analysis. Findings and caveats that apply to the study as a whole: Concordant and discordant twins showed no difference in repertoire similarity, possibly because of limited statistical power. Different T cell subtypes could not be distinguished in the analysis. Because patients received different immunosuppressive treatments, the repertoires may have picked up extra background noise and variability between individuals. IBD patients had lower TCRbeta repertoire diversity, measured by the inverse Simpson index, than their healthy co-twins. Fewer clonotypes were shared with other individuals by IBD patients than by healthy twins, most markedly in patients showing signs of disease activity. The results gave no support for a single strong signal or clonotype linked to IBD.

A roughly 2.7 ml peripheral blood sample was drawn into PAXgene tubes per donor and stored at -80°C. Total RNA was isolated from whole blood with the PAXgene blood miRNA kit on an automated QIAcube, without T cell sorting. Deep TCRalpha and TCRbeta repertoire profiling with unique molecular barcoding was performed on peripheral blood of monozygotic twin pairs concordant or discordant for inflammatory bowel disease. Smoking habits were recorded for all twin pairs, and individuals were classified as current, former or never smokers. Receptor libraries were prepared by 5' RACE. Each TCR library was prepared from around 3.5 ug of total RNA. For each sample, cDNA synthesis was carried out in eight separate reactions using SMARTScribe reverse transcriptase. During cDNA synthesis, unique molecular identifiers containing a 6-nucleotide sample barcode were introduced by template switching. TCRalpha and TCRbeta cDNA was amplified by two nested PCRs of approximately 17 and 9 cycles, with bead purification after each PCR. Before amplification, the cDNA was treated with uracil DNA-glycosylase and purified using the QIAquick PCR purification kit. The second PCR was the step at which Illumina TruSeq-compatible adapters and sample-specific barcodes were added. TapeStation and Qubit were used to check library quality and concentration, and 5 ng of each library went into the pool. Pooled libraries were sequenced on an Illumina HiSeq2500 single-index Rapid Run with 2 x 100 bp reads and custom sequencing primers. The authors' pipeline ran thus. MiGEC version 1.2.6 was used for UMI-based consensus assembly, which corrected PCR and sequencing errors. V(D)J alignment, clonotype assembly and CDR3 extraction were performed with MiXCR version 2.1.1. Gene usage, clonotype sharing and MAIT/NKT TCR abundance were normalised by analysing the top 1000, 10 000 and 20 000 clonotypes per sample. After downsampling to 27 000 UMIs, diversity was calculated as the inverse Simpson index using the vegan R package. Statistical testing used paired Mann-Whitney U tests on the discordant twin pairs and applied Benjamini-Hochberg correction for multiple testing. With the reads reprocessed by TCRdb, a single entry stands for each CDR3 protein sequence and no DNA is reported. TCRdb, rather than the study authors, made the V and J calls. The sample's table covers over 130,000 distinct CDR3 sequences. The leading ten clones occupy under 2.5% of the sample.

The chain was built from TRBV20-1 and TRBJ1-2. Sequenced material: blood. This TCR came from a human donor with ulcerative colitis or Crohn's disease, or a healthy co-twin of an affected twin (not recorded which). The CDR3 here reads CSARGRTGDARGYTF.